This T cell receptor (beta chain) appears in the sequencing data of a study of CD8+ T cells in alopecia areata. General study points: Clonality was higher in lesional than normal scalp, especially in alopecia totalis/universalis.

Treatment given: oral pan-JAK inhibitor, 5-10 mg twice daily. For this clone: Its antigen is not identified.

Sequencing templates came from extracted RNA that was reverse transcribed into cDNA. The assay was immunoSEQ multiplex PCR, and TCRdb's table has in-frame clones only and misses some. This sample has 95,000 to 100,000 clones; 60% to 65% occur once, and the top ten carry roughly a sixth. The CDR3 is 15 residues long. V was pared by 0 bases and J by 10 bases, with 17 bases between. CDR1 and CDR2 (germline): SGHRS, YFSETQ. The sequence derives from a human donor with alopecia areata. The V call is TRBV5-1, the J call TRBJ2-1, with D possibly matching TRBD1 (5 bases). The source material was CD8+ T cells sorted from blood, sampled at week 4, from a patient treated with tofacitinib. CDR3 amino acids: CASSLALNGQGEQFF. The CDR3 DNA reads as TGCGCCAGCAGCTTGGCGCTCAATGGGCAGGGCGAGCAGTTCTTC.